The 13 T cell receptor beta chains presented below share a single source sample, sequenced in a study of blood T cell repertoires in COVID-19 (dated by TCRdb to 2018 to 2021). The library was produced with the immunoSEQ multiplex PCR assay. TCRdb retrieved this table from immuneACCESS and kept in-frame rearrangements only. Not all clones are present; in checked studies, unresolved V genes account for under half, and no reason is known for the remainder. The sample records around 46,000 clones, 75% to 90% of which are singletons. The ten top clones hold around a third of the sample. Sequenced sample: peripheral blood. Receptors originate from an elderly woman with COVID-19, enrolled during active disease.

This chain uses TRBV4-2 with TRBJ1-6; 9 positions agree with TRBD1. The CDR3 is 17 residues long. In germline, CDR1 is LGHNA, CDR2 YNFKEQ. Trimming at V came to 1 base and at J to 9 bases, leaving 10 bases not matched to a gene. The CDR3 sequence is CASSQGSGGTGSSPLHF. The CDR3 nucleotides read TGTGCCAGCAGCCAAGGCTCTGGCGGGACAGGGAGTTCACCCCTCCACTTT.

This chain links TRBV7-6 with TRBJ1-1; 9 bases are a match to TRBD1. This CDR3 has 16 residues. Losses at the gene ends were 4 bases for V and 4 bases for J; bases not matched to a gene: 10. Germline CDR1 is SGHVS and CDR2 is FNYEAQ. DNA of the CDR3: TGTGCCAGCAGCTCAAAGGGGACAGGGTTTGCCACTGAAGCTTTCTTT. Protein: CASSSKGTGFATEAFF. Filled out from reference TRBV7-6 and TRBJ1-1, the complete variable domain reads GAGVSQSPRYKVTKRGQDVALRCDPISGHVSLYWYRQALGQGPEFLTYFNYEAQQDKSGLPNDRFSAERPEGSISTLTIQRTEQRDSAMYRCASSSKGTGFATEAFFGQGTRLTVV.

This clone was observed a handful of times. The CDR3 DNA sequence: TGCGCCAGCAGCCAAGACAGGGCCCTTGTGGGGCCCCAGCATTTT. This sequence encodes CASSQDRALVGPQHF. The rearrangement links TRBV4-1 to TRBJ1-5; weak D call: TRBD1 (5 bases). The CDR3 runs to 15 residues. Trimming removed 0 bases from V and 9 bases from J, with 15 bases in between. Germline V lookup: CDR1 MGHRA, CDR2 YSYEKL.

This rearrangement joins TRBV19 to TRBJ1-5; unclear D gene. This CDR3 region has 13 residues. V lost 5 bases and J lost 11, with 16 bases in between. CDR1 LNHDA and CDR2 SQIVND come from the germline V gene (reference sequence). CDR3 nucleotide sequence: TGTGCCAGTAGTCCCATGTCCCCAGCGGCCCAGCATTTT. Its translation: CASSPMSPAAQHF.

V and J are TRBV5-1 and TRBJ2-1, with D perhaps TRBD2 (6 bases). The CDR3 length is 15 residues. The V gene lost 4 bases and the J gene lost 0 bases, with 11 bases spanning the gap. CDR1 SGHRS and CDR2 YFSETQ come from the germline V gene. The CDR3 DNA reads as TGCGCCAGCAGCCCGGAGGGAATCTCCTACAATGAGCAGTTCTTC. It codes for CASSPEGISYNEQFF.

The chain combines TRBV5-1 with TRBJ1-1, with a weak D call TRBD1 (6 bases). The CDR3 consists of 15 residues. Deletions cut 3 bases from V and 5 bases from J, with 17 bases between. CDR1 is SGHRS, CDR2 YFSETQ, per germline. The CDR3 sequence is CASSSENSGTTEAFF. Here the CDR3 DNA reads TGCGCCAGCAGCTCTGAAAATTCCGGGACAACTGAAGCTTTCTTT.

The V and J genes are TRBV5-1 and TRBJ2-5; 7 bases are a match to TRBD1. CDR3 size: 14 residues. Unmatched junction bases numbered 7, after V lost 3 bases and J lost 5 bases. Germline lookup yields CDR1 SGHRS and CDR2 YFSETQ. CDR3 nucleotides: TGCGCCAGCAGCTCAATGACAGGGTCGGAGACCCAGTACTTC. Amino acid sequence: CASSSMTGSETQYF.

This clone was counted a single time. This chain joins TRBV29-1 and TRBJ1-2, with TRBD1 as a possible D gene (5 bases). Deletions cut 2 bases from V and 8 bases from J, with 12 bases between. The CDR3 is 12 residues long. Germline assignment: CDR1 SQVTM and CDR2 ANQGSEA. As DNA, the CDR3 is TGCAGCGTTGAAACAGGTTCCTTAGGCTACACCTTC. As protein: CSVETGSLGYTF.

The chain recombines TRBV7-9 with TRBJ2-7; no reliable D call. The CDR3 runs 13 residues. CDR1 and CDR2 (germline): SEHNR, FQNEAQ (reference sequence). With 1 base removed from V and 3 bases from J, the gap between germline ends came to 7 bases. The CDR3 DNA follows: TGTGCCAGCAGCTTAGGAAACAGCTACGAGCAGTACTTC. It is translated as CASSLGNSYEQYF.

The genes are TRBV18 and TRBJ2-7; a weak D match, TRBD1 (6 bases). Germline lookup yields CDR1 KGHSH and CDR2 LQKENI. The length of the CDR3 is 15 residues. With 3 bases removed from V and 0 bases from J, the gap between germline ends came to 12 bases. CDR3 sequence: CASSPGQQGSYEQYF. DNA of the CDR3: TGTGCCAGCTCACCTGGACAGCAAGGCTCCTACGAGCAGTACTTC.

The J gene is TRBJ1-2, the V gene TRBV4-2, with D possibly being TRBD1 (5 bases). The length of the CDR3 is 16 residues. The V and J ends lost 0 bases and 2 bases respectively, with 13 bases between them. Germline-derived CDR1 and CDR2 are LGHNA and YNFKEQ. The CDR3 DNA reads TGTGCCAGCAGCCAAGATACGGGGGGGATAAACTATGGCTACACCTTC. Translated: CASSQDTGGINYGYTF.

The rearrangement links TRBV2 to TRBJ1-3; 9 bases are shared with TRBD1. Germline lookup yields CDR1 SNHLY and CDR2 FYNNEI. The ends lost 6 bases at V and 1 base at J; junction bases unmatched: 10. CDR3 length equals 17 residues. CDR3 loop: CASSVFSGTGSGNTIYF. The CDR3 nucleotides are TGTGCCAGCAGCGTCTTCAGCGGGACAGGGTCTGGAAACACCATATATTTT.

V is TRBV2 and J is TRBJ1-5; no reliable D call. The CDR3 spans 10 residues. Trimming pared 5 bases from V and 11 bases from J, leaving 7 bases between. Per the germline V gene, CDR1 is SNHLY and CDR2 is FYNNEI. The DNA for the CDR3 is TGTGCCAGCAGTCAGAGGGCCCAGCATTTT. Translated: CASSQRAQHF.